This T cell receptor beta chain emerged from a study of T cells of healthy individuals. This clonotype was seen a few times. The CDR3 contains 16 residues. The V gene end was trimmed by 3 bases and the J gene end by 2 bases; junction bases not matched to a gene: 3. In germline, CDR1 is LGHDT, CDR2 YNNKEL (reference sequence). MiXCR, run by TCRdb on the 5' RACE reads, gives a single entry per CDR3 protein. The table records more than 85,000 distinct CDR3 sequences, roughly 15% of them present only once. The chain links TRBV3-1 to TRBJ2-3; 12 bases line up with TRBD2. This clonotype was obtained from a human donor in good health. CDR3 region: CASSHWTSGNTDTQYF. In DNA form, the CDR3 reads TGTGCCAGCAGCCACTGGACTAGCGGGAACACAGATACGCAGTATTTT.